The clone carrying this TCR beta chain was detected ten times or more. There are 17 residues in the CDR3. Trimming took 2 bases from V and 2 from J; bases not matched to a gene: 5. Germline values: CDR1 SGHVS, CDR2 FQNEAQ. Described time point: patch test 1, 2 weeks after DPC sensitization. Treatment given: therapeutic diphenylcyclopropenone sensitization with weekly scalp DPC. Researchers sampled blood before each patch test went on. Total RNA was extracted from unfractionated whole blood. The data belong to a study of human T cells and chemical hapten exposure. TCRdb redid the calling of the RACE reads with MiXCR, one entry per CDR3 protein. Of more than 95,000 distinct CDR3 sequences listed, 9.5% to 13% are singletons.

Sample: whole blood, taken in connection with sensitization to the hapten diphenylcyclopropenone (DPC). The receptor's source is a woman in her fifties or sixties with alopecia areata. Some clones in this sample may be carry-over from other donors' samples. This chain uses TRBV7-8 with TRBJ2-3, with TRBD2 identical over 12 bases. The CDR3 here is CASSLWGLAGHTDTQYF. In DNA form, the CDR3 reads TGTGCCAGCAGCTTATGGGGACTAGCGGGTCACACAGATACGCAGTATTTT.